This TCR beta chain was sequenced for a study of Graves' ophthalmopathy and Graves' hyperthyroidism. Overall study results and limits: Ophthalmopathy cases were distinguished from stable hyperthyroidism by a 13-signature model, reaching around 88% sensitivity and roughly 80% specificity. Blood contained most expanded thyroid clonotypes exceeding 0.001 frequency.

With V trimmed by 4 bases and J by 7 bases, 15 bases remained unmatched. This CDR3 comprises 16 residues. The germline V gene encodes CDR1 SEHNR and CDR2 FQNEAQ (reference sequence). RNA transcripts were the source from which TCR beta CDR3 regions were amplified. Second-round multiplex PCR came after first-round RT-PCR with HTBI primers. TCRdb re-called the multiplex PCR reads through MiXCR, storing one row per CDR3 protein. The data hold about 740,000 distinct CDR3 sequences, with roughly 40% observed a single time. Worth noting for this clonotype: The antigen is undetermined.

The receptor was derived from an adult man with Graves' ophthalmopathy. Sequences were obtained from peripheral blood. This chain links TRBV7-9 with TRBJ2-5; 7 bases are shared with TRBD1. The CDR3: CASSSYRGTAWGTQYF. The CDR3, as DNA: TGTGCCAGCAGCTCGTACAGGGGCACAGCTTGGGGGACCCAGTACTTC.